Presented here are 29 T cell receptor beta chains from one specimen sequenced in a study of CXCR3-negative and CXCR3-positive naive CD8 T cells. The authors prepared UMI-labeled TRB cDNA libraries by 5' RACE. Reanalyzing the 5' RACE reads, TCRdb keeps one entry per CDR3 protein, without DNA. This sample's table has over 95,000 distinct CDR3 sequences. Study-level findings and limits: Naive cells with CXCR3 showed TRB CDR3s that were more hydrophobic than those in CXCR3-negative naive cells.

Their antigens remain unidentified. Sequencing input: naive CXCR3+ CD8+ T cells from blood. As for subset: CD45RO-CCR7+CD27+CD95- naive CD8+ T cells expressing CXCR3 (TNR3+). These receptors originate from a human donor in good health. Some clones in this sample may be carry-over from other donors' samples.

The V and J genes are TRBV29-1 and TRBJ2-7; TCRdb designates TRBD1, a call that cannot be tested without DNA. This CDR3 region has 16 residues. Germline-derived CDR1 and CDR2 are SQVTM and ANQGSEA. The CDR3 sequence: CSALGTGATGDYEQYF.

This chain joins TRBV6-6 and TRBJ1-4. The length of the CDR3 is 14 residues. CDR1 and CDR2 from the germline V gene are MNHNY and SVGAGI (reference sequence). This CDR3 reads CASSTSRENEKLFF.

This chain connects TRBV11-2 to TRBJ2-7. The germline CDR1 and CDR2 sequences are SGHAT and FQNNGV. This CDR3 contains 14 residues. The CDR3 sequence is CASSLVDDSYEQYF.

The chain is built from TRBV7-2 and TRBJ2-7. Germline CDR1 and CDR2: SGHTA and FQGNSA. This CDR3 is 13 amino acids long. CDR3 region: CASSYRFSYEQYF.

V gene TRBV19 combines with J gene TRBJ2-7; the D gene TCRdb calls, TRBD1, cannot be checked with no DNA. The germline V gene encodes CDR1 LNHDA and CDR2 SQIVND (reference sequence). The CDR3 runs 14 residues. This chain's CDR3 is CASSLTGTGVEQYF.

The genes are TRBV7-9 and TRBJ1-1; TCRdb lists TRBD1, though no DNA is available to test this call. Germline assignment: CDR1 SEHNR and CDR2 FQNEAQ (reference sequence). CDR3 length equals 14 residues. Here the CDR3 reads CASSPGPRGTEAFF.

J is TRBJ1-2 and V is TRBV7-9; as DNA is missing, the TRBD1 call by TCRdb cannot be tested. CDR1 and CDR2 from the germline V gene are SEHNR and FQNEAQ (reference sequence). The CDR3 has 16 amino acids. The CDR3 here is CASSTIGGAPDYGYTF.

V usage is TRBV29-1 and J usage is TRBJ2-1; the TCRdb call, TRBD1, lacks DNA for checking. The CDR3 runs to 13 residues. Germline CDR1 and CDR2: SQVTM and ANQGSEA. The CDR3 sequence: CSVEDEAGEEQFF.

The CDR3 here is CASSWDRAEGSPLHF. The chain uses TRBV27 and TRBJ1-6; lacking DNA, the TRBD1 call made by TCRdb goes unchecked. This CDR3 contains 15 residues. CDR1 and CDR2 from the germline V gene are MNHEY and SMNVEV (reference sequence).

V is TRBV29-1 and J is TRBJ2-7; TCRdb selects TRBD2, and the lack of DNA leaves this call unchecked. Looked up from germline, CDR1 is SQVTM and CDR2 is ANQGSEA. The CDR3 is made up of 13 amino acids. CDR3 sequence reads: CSVAGTSSYEQYF.

The chain employs TRBV18 and TRBJ2-5; TCRdb's D gene call, TRBD1, goes unchecked for lack of DNA. This CDR3 has 15 residues. Germline V gene data show CDR1 as KGHSH and CDR2 as LQKENI. CDR3 amino acids: CASSPKDRVTETQYF.

The V call is TRBV10-3, the J call TRBJ2-5; the TCRdb call, TRBD1, lacks DNA for checking. The CDR3 is 15 residues long. CDR1 ENHRY and CDR2 SYGVKD come from the germline V gene. CDR3 region: CAISGVAGAAETQYF.

V usage is TRBV28 and J usage is TRBJ2-1; TCRdb returns TRBD2, unconfirmable since there is no DNA. The CDR3 length is 16 residues. Looked up from germline, CDR1 is MDHEN and CDR2 is SYDVKM. Here the CDR3 reads CASSQSRFRGDDEQFF.

The chain joins TRBV5-1 to TRBJ2-7; TCRdb's assignment of TRBD1 cannot be checked, as there is no DNA. Germline V gene sequence: CDR1 SGHRS, CDR2 YFSETQ. CDR3 length: 13 amino acids. CDR3 sequence reads: CASSLVGHNEQYF.

The rearrangement uses TRBV28 and TRBJ2-6. CDR1 is MDHEN and CDR2 is SYDVKM in the germline V gene. CDR3 length equals 15 residues. The CDR3 loop is CASSLSETGANVLTF.

V gene TRBV7-9 combines with J gene TRBJ2-1; TCRdb's D gene call, TRBD2, goes unchecked for lack of DNA. The CDR3 sequence is 14 residues long. Germline lookup yields CDR1 SEHNR and CDR2 FQNEAQ (reference sequence). The CDR3 protein is CASSGPGSYNEQFF.

The chain has TRBV29-1 and TRBJ2-5; the TRBD1 assignment by TCRdb is unverifiable without DNA. The CDR3 length is 16 residues. Per germline, CDR1 SQVTM and CDR2 ANQGSEA. CDR3 amino acids: CSVEDRVDGKGETQYF. Complete variable domain (other parts from reference TRBV29-1 and TRBJ2-5): SAVISQKPSRDICQRGTSLTIQCQVDSQVTMMFWYRQQPGQSLTLIATANQGSEATYESGFVIDKFPISRPNLTFSTLTVSNMSPEDSSIYLCSVEDRVDGKGETQYFGPGTRLLVL.

The chain joins TRBV12-3 or TRBV12-4 to TRBJ1-5. The CDR3 loop spans 15 amino acids. The CDR3 is CGSTKSAGLNQPQHF.

The chain is built from TRBV6-5 and TRBJ2-5; lacking DNA, the TRBD1 call made by TCRdb goes unchecked. The CDR3 is 13 amino acids. Per the germline V gene, CDR1 is MNHEY and CDR2 is SVGAGI. CDR3 protein: CASSYSSSGPPCF.

The rearrangement joins TRBV12-3 or TRBV12-4 to TRBJ2-1; TCRdb designates TRBD1, a call that cannot be tested without DNA. This CDR3 has 16 residues. The CDR3 reads CASSSGQGSSYNEQFF.

The CDR3 protein is CASSFSTGVTDTQYF. The genes are TRBV12-3 or TRBV12-4 and TRBJ2-3; TCRdb lists TRBD1, though no DNA is available to test this call. CDR3 size: 15 residues.

This chain joins TRBV6-5 and TRBJ2-2; lacking DNA, the TRBD1 call made by TCRdb goes unchecked. There are 12 residues in the CDR3. Germline CDR1 and CDR2: MNHEY and SVGAGI. The CDR3 is CASSPGAVELFF.

J is TRBJ2-3 and V is TRBV20-1; TCRdb's assignment of TRBD2 cannot be checked, as there is no DNA. Germline V lookup: CDR1 DFQATT, CDR2 SNEGSKA (reference sequence). The length of the CDR3 is 18 residues. CDR3 sequence reads: CSARGYLLAGVVPDTQYF.

The J gene is TRBJ2-3, the V gene TRBV27. CDR1 is MNHEY, CDR2 SMNVEV, per germline (reference sequence). The length of the CDR3 is 14 residues. This chain's CDR3 is CASSQRTSPDTQYF.

The chain carries TRBV2 and TRBJ1-3. Germline-derived CDR1 and CDR2 are SNHLY and FYNNEI. The CDR3 is 13 residues long. The chain's CDR3 is CASSDSSGNTIYF.

V is TRBV7-9 and J is TRBJ2-7; TCRdb lists TRBD1, though no DNA is available to test this call. Per germline, CDR1 SEHNR and CDR2 FQNEAQ (reference sequence). CDR3 size: 14 residues. The CDR3 here is CASSLGGGPTEQYF.

V usage is TRBV29-1 and J usage is TRBJ2-7; TCRdb's D call, TRBD1, is unchecked because there is no DNA. In germline, CDR1 is SQVTM, CDR2 ANQGSEA. The CDR3 sequence is 11 residues long. The CDR3 sequence is CSTYRDSEQYF.

The rearrangement joins TRBV6-2 or TRBV6-3 to TRBJ2-1; no DNA is available, so the TRBD2 call from TCRdb remains unchecked. The CDR3 totals 15 residues. CDR1 MNHEY and CDR2 SVGEGT come from the germline V gene. The CDR3 spells CASSYSGLGGNEQFF.

J is TRBJ2-3 and V is TRBV7-8; TCRdb reports TRBD1, a call that lacks DNA to check it against. The CDR3 has 15 residues. From germline, CDR1 is SGHVS and CDR2 FQNEAQ. CDR3: CASSSYSGGGDTQYF.